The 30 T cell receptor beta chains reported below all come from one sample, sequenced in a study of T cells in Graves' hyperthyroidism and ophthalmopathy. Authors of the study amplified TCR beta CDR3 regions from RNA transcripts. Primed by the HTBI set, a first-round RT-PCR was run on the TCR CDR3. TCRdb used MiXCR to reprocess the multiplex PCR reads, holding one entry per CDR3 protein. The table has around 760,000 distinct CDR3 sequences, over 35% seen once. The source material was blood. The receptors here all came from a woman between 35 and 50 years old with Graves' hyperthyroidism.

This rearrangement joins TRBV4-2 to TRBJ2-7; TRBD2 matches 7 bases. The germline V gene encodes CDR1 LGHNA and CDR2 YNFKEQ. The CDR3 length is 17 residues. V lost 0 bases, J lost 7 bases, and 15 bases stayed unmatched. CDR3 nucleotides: TGTGCCAGCAGCCAAGATCTGTCGGGCGGGCTGCGGGGGGAGCAGTACTTC. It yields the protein CASSQDLSGGLRGEQYF.

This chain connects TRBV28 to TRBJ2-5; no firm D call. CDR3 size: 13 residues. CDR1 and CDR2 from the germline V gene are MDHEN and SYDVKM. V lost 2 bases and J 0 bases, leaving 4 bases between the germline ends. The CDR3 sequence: CASSLMYQETQYF. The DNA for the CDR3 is TGTGCCAGCAGTTTAATGTACCAAGAGACCCAGTACTTC. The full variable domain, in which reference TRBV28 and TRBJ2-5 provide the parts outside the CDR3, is DVKVTQSSRYLVKRTGEKVFLECVQDMDHENMFWYRQDPGLGLRLIYFSYDVKMKEKGDIPEGYSVSREKKERFSLILESASTNQTSMYLCASSLMYQETQYFGPGTRLLVL.

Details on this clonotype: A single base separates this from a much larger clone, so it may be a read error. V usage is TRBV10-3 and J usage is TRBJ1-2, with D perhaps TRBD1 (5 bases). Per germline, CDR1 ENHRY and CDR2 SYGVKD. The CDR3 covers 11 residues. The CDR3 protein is CAVSTGYGYTF. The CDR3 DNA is TGTGCCGTCAGTACAGGCTATGGCTACACCTTC.

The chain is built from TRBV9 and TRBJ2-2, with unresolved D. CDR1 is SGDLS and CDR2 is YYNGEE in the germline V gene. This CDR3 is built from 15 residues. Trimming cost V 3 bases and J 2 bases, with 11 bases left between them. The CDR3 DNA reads TGTGCCAGCAGCGGGCGTCCAGGAAACACCGGGGAGCTGTTTTTT. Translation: CASSGRPGNTGELFF.

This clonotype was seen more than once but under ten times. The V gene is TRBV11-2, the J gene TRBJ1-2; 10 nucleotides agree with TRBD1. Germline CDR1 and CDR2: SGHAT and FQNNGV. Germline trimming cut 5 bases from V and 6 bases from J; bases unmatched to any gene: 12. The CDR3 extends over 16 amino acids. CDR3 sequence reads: CASSVAHRDRGDGYTF. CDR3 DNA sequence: TGTGCCAGCAGCGTCGCCCACCGGGACAGGGGTGATGGCTACACCTTC.

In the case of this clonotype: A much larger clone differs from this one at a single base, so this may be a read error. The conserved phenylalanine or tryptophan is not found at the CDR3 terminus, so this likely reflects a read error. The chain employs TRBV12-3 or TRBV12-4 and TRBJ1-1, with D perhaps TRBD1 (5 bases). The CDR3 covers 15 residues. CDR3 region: CAISDPVGGNTEAFL. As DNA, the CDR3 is TGTGCCATCAGTGACCCCGTGGGGGGGAACACTGAAGCTTTCCTT.

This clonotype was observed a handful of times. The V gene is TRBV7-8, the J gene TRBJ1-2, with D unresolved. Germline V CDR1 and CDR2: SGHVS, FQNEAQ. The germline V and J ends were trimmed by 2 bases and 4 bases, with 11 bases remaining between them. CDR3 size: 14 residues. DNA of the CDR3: TGTGCCAGCAGCTTACAAACCGGGGTCTATGGCTACACCTTC. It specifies CASSLQTGVYGYTF.

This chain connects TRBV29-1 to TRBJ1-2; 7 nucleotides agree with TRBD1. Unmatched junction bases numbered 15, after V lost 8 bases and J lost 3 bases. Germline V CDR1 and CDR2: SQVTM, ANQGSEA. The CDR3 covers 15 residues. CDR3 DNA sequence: TGCAGCAGCCAAGTAGGCCCCAGGGGGGACTATGGCTACACCTTC. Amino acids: CSSQVGPRGDYGYTF.

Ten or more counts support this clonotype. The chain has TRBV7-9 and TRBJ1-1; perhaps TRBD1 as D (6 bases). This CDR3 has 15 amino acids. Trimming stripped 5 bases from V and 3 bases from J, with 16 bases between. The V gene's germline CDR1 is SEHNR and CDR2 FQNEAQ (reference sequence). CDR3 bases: TGTGCCAGCAGCCCGACCGGGACACATGACACTGAAGCTTTCTTT. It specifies CASSPTGTHDTEAFF.

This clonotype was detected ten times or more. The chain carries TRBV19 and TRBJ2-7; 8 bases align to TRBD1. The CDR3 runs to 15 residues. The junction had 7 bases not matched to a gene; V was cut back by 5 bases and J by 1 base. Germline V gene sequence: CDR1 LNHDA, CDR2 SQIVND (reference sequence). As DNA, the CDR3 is TGTGCCAGTAGTGTACCGGGACAGGAGTCCTACGAGCAGTACTTC. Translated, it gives CASSVPGQESYEQYF.

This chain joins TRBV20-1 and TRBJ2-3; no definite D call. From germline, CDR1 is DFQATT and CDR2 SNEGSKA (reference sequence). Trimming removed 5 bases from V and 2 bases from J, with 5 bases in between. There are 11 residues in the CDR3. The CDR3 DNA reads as TGCAGTGCTCCGTACACAGATACGCAGTATTTT. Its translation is CSAPYTDTQYF.

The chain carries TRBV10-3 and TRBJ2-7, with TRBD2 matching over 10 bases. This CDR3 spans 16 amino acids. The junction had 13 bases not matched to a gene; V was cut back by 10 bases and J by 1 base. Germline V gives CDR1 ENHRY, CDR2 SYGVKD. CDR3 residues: CASSSYSSGSSYEQYF. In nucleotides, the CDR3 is TGTGCCAGCAGCTCCTACTCTAGCGGGAGTTCCTACGAGCAGTACTTC.

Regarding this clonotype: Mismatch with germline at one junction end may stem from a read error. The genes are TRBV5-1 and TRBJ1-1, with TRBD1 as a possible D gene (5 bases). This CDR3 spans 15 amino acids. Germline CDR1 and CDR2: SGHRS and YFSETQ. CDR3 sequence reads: CASSFGGESNNEAFF. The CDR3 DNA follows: TGCGCCAGCAGCTTTGGGGGGGAGTCGAACAATGAAGCTTTCTTT.

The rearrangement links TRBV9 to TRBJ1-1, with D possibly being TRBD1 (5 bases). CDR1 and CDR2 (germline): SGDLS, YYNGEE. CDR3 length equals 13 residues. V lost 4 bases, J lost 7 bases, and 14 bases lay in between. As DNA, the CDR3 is TGTGCCAGCAGCCAAGGGGAGGCAGATGAAGCTTTCTTT. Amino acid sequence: CASSQGEADEAFF.

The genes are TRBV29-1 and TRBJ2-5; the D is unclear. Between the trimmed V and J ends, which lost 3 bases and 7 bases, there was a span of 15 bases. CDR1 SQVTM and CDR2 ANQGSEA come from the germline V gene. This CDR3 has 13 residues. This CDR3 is CSVDEAAGSTQYF. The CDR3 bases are TGCAGCGTTGATGAGGCGGCCGGATCGACCCAGTACTTC. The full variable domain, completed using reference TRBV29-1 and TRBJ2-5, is SAVISQKPSRDICQRGTSLTIQCQVDSQVTMMFWYRQQPGQSLTLIATANQGSEATYESGFVIDKFPISRPNLTFSTLTVSNMSPEDSSIYLCSVDEAAGSTQYFGPGTRLLVL.

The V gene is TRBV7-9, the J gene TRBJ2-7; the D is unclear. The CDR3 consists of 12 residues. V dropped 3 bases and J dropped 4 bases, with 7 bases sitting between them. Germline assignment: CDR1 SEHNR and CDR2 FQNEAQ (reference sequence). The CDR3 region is CASSFAVYEQYF. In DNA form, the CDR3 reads TGTGCCAGCAGCTTTGCGGTGTACGAGCAGTACTTC. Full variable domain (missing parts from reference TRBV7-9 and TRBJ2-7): DTGVSQNPRHKITKRGQNVTFRCDPISEHNRLYWYRQTLGQGPEFLTYFQNEAQLEKSRLLSDRFSAERPKGSFSTLEIQRTEQGDSAMYLCASSFAVYEQYFGPGTRLTVT.

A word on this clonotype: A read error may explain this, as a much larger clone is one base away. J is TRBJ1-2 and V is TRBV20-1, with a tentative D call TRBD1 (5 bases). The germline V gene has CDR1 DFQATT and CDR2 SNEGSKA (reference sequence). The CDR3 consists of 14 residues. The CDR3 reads CSTRRDQGDYGYTF. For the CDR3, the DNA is TGCAGTACTAGACGGGACCAGGGAGACTATGGCTACACCTTC.

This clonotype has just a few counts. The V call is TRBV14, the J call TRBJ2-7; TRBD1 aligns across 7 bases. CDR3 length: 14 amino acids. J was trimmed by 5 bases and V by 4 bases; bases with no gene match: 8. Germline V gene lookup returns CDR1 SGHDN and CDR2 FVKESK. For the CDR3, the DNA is TGTGCCAGCAGCCGCCGACAGGGCCCCCACGAGCAGTACTTC. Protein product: CASSRRQGPHEQYF.

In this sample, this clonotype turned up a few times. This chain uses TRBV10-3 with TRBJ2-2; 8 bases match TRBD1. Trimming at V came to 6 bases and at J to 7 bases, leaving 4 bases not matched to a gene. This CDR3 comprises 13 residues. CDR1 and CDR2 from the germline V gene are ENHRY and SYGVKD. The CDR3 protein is CAIRPDRDGELFF. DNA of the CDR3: TGTGCCATCAGACCGGACAGGGACGGGGAGCTGTTTTTT.

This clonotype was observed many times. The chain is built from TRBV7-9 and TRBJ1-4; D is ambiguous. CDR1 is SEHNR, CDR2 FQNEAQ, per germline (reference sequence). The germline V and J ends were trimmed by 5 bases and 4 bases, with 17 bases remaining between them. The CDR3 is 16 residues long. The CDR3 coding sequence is TGTGCCAGCAGCCCCACCTGGGGTCGGGGTAATGAAAAACTGTTTTTT. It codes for CASSPTWGRGNEKLFF.

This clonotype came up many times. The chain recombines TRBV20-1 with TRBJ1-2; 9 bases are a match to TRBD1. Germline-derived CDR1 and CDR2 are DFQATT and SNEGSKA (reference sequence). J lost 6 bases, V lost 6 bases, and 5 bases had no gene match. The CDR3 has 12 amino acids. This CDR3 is CSAPGQGDGYTF. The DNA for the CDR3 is TGCAGTGCCCCGGGACAGGGCGATGGCTACACCTTC.

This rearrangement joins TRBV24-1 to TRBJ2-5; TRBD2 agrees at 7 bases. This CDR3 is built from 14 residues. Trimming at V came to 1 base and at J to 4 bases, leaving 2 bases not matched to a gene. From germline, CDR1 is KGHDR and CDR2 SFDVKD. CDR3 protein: CATSDLSGTETQYF. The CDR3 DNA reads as TGTGCCACCAGTGATTTAAGCGGGACAGAGACCCAGTACTTC.

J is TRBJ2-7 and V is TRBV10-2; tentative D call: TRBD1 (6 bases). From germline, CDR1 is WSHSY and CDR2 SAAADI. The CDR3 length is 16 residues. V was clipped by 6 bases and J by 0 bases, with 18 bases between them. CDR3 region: CASRALQGSGSYEQYF. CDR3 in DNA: TGCGCCAGCAGGGCATTACAGGGATCGGGCTCCTACGAGCAGTACTTC.

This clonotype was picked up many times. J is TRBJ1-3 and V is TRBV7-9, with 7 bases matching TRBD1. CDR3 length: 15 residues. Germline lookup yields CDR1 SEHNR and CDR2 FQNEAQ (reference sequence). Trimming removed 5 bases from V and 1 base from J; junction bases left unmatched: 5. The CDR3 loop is CASSLSTGSGNTIYF. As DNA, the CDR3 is TGTGCCAGCAGCCTATCGACAGGGTCTGGAAACACCATATATTTT.

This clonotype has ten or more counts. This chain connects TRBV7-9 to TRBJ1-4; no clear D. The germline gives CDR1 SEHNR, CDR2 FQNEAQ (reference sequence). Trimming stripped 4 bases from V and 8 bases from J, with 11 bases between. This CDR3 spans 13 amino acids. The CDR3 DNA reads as TGTGCCAGCAGCTCCCAAAGGGAAGAAAAACTGTTTTTT. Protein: CASSSQREEKLFF.

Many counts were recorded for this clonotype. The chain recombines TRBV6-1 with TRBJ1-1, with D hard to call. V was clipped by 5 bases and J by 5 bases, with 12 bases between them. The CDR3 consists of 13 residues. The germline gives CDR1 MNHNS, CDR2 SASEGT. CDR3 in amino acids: CASSQTDETEAFF. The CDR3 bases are TGTGCCAGCAGTCAAACCGACGAGACTGAAGCTTTCTTT.

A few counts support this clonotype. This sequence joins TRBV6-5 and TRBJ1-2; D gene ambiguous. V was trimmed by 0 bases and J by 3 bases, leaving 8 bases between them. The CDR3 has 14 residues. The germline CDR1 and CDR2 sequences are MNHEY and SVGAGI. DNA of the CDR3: TGTGCCAGCAGTTACTCGCGGCGGGACTATGGCTACACCTTC. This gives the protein CASSYSRRDYGYTF.

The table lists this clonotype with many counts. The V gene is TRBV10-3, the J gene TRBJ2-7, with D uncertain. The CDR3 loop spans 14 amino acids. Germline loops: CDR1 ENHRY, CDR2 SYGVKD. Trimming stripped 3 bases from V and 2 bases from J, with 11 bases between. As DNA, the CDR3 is TGTGCCATCAGTGACACTTACCTGGCCTACGAGCAGTACTTC. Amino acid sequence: CAISDTYLAYEQYF.

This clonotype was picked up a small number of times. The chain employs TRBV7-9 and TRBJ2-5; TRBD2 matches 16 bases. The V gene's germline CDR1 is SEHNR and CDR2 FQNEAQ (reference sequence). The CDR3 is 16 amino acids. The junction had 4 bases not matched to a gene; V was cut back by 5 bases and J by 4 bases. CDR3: CASSPGLAGGPETQYF. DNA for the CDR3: TGTGCCAGCAGCCCGGGACTAGCGGGAGGGCCAGAGACCCAGTACTTC. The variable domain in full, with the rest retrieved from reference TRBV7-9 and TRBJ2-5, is DTGVSQNPRHKITKRGQNVTFRCDPISEHNRLYWYRQTLGQGPEFLTYFQNEAQLEKSRLLSDRFSAERPKGSFSTLEIQRTEQGDSAMYLCASSPGLAGGPETQYFGPGTRLLVL.

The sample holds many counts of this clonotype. This chain's CDR3 is CASSQDIVRETQYF. CDR3 bases: TGTGCCAGCAGCCAAGACATCGTGAGAGAGACCCAGTACTTC. The rearrangement joins TRBV14 to TRBJ2-5; D call uncertain. The CDR3 totals 14 residues. Germline V gives CDR1 SGHDN, CDR2 FVKESK. The V gene lost 0 bases and the J gene lost 4 bases, with 9 bases spanning the gap.